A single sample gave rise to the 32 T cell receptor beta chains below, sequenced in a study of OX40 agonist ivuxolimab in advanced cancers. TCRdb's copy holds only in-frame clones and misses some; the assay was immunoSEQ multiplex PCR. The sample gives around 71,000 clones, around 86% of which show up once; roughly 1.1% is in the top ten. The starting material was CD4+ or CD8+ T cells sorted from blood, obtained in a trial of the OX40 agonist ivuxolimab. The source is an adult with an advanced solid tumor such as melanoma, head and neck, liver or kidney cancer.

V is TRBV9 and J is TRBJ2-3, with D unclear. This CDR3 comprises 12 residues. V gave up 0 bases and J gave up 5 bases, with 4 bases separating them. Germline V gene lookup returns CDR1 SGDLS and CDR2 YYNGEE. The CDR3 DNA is TGTGCCAGCAGCGTAGCTGAAGATACGCAGTATTTT. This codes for CASSVAEDTQYF.

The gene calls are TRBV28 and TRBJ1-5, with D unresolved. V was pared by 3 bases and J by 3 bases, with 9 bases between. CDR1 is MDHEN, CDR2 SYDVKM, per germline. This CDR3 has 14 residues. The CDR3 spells CASSFGGDNQPQHF. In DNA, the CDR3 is TGTGCCAGCAGTTTCGGCGGGGACAATCAGCCCCAGCATTTT.

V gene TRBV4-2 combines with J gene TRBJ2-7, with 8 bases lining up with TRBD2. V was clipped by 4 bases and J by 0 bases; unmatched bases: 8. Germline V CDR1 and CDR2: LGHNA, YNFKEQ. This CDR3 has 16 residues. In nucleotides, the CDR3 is TGTGCCAGCAGCCTGTCGACCGGGACTAGCTCCTACGAGCAGTACTTC. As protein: CASSLSTGTSSYEQYF.

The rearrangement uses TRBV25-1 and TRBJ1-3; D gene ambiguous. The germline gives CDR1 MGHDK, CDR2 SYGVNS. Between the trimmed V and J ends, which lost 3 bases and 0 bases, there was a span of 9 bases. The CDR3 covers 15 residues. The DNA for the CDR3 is TGTGCCAGCAGTGAGAATATCGCCTCTGGAAACACCATATATTTT. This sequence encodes CASSENIASGNTIYF.

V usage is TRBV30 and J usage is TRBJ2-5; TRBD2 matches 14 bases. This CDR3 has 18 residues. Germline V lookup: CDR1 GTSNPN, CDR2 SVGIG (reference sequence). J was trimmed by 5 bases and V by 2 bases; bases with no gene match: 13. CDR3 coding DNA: TGTGCCTGGAGTAGACTCTCGGGACTAGCGGGAGTTGGCGAGACCCAGTACTTC. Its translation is CAWSRLSGLAGVGETQYF. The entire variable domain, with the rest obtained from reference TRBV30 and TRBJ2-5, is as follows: SQTIHQWPATLVQPVGSPLSLECTVEGTSNPNLYWYRQAAGRGLQLLFYSVGIGQISSEVPQNLSASRPQDRQFILSSKKLLLSDSGFYLCAWSRLSGLAGVGETQYFGPGTRLLVL.

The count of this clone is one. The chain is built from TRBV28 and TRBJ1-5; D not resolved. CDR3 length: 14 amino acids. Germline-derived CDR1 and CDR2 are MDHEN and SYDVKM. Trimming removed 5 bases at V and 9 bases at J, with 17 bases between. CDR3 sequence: CASSGGRRLGPQHF. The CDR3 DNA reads TGTGCCAGCAGTGGTGGCAGGAGGTTAGGGCCCCAGCATTTT.

CDR3 region: CASSFGTGANQPQHF. CDR3 nucleotides: TGTGCCAGCAGCTTCGGGACAGGGGCCAATCAGCCCCAGCATTTT. V usage is TRBV5-4 and J usage is TRBJ1-5; 10 bases match TRBD1. CDR3 length: 15 amino acids. The junction had 2 bases not matched to a gene; V was cut back by 2 bases and J by 3 bases. Germline lookup yields CDR1 SGHNT and CDR2 YYREEE (reference sequence).

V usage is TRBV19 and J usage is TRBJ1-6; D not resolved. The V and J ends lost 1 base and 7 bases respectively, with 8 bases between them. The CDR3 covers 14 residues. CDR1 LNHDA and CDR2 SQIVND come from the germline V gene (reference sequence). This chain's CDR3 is CASSIARLNSPLHF. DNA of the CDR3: TGTGCCAGTAGTATAGCCAGACTGAATTCACCCCTCCACTTT.

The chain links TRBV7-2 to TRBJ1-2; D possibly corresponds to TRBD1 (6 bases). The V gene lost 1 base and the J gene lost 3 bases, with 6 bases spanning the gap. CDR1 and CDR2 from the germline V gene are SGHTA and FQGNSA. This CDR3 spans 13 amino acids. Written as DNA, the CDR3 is TGTGCCAGCAGCTTAGGGACAGACTATGGCTACACCTTC. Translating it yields CASSLGTDYGYTF.

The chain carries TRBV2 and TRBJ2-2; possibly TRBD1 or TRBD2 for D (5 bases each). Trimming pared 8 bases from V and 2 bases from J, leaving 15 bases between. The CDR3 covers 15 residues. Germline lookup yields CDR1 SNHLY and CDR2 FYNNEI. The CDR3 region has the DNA TGTGCCAGCGTCCGGGACGTACTTAACACCGGGGAGCTGTTTTTT. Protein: CASVRDVLNTGELFF.

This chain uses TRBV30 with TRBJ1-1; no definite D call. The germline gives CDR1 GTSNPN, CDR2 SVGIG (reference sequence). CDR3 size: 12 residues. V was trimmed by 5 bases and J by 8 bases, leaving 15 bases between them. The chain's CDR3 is CAWSQPGREAFF. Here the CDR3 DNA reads TGTGCCTGGTCCCAACCGGGGAGGGAAGCTTTCTTT.

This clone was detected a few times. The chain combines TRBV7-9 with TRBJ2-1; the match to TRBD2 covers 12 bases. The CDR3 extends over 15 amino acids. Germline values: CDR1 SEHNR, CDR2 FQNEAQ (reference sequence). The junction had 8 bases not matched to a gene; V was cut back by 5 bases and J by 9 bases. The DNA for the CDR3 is TGTGCCAGCAGCCGGGGACTAGCGGGCAGAGGTGAGCAGTTCTTC. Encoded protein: CASSRGLAGRGEQFF.

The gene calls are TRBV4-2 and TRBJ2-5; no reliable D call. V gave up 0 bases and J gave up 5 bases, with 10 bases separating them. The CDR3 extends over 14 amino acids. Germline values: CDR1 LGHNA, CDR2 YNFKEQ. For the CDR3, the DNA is TGTGCCAGCAGCCAAGATGGTCGCCGGGAGACCCAGTACTTC. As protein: CASSQDGRRETQYF.

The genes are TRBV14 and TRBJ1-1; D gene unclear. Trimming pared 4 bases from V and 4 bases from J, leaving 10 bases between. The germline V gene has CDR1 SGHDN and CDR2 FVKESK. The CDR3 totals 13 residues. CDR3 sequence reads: CASSLQWGTEAFF. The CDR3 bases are TGTGCCAGCAGCCTCCAGTGGGGCACTGAAGCTTTCTTT. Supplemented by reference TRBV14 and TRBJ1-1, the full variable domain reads EAGVTQFPSHSVIEKGQTVTLRCDPISGHDNLYWYRRVMGKEIKFLLHFVKESKQDESGMPNNRFLAERTGGTYSTLKVQPAELEDSGVYFCASSLQWGTEAFFGQGTRLTVV.

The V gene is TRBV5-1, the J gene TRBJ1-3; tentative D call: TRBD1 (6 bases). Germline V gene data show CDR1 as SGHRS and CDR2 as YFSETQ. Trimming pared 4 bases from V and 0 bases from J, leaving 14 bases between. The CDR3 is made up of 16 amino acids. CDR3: CASSLGQQLSGNTIYF. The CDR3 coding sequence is TGCGCCAGCAGCCTCGGACAGCAGCTCTCTGGAAACACCATATATTTT. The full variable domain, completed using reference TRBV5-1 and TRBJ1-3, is KAGVTQTPRYLIKTRGQQVTLSCSPISGHRSVSWYQQTPGQGLQFLFEYFSETQRNKGNFPGRFSGRQFSNSRSEMNVSTLELGDSALYLCASSLGQQLSGNTIYFGEGSWLTVV.

CDR3 sequence reads: CASNDRGSNQPQHF. The CDR3 DNA sequence: TGTGCCAGCAACGACAGGGGTAGCAATCAGCCCCAGCATTTT. The chain employs TRBV5-6 and TRBJ1-5, with 8 nucleotides matching TRBD1. The germline V gene has CDR1 SGHDT and CDR2 YYEEEE. The J segment lost 0 bases and the V segment lost 6 bases, leaving 2 bases of the junction unmatched. The CDR3 has 14 residues.

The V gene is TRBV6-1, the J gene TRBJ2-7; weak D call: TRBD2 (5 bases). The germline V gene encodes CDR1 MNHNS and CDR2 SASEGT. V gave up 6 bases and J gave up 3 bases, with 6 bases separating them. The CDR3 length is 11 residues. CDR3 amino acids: CASSGLYEQYF. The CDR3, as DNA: TGTGCCAGCAGCGGACTCTACGAGCAGTACTTC.

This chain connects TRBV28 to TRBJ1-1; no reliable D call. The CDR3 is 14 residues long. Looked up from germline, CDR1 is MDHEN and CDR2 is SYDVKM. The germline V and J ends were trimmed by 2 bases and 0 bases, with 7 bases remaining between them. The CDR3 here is CASSLPDMNTEAFF. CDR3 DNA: TGTGCCAGCAGTTTACCCGACATGAACACTGAAGCTTTCTTT.

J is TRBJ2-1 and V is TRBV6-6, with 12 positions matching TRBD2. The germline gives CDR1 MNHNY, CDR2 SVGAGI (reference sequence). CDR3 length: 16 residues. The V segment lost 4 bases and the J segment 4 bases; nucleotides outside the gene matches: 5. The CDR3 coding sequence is TGTGCCAGCAGTTCTAGGACTAGCGGGATTTACAATGAGCAGTTCTTC. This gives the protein CASSSRTSGIYNEQFF.

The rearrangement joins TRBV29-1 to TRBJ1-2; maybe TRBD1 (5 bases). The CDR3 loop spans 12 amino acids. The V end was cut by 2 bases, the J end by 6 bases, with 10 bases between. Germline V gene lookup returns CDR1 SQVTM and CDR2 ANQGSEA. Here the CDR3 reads CSVEHGRDGYTF. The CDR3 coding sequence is TGCAGCGTTGAACACGGCAGGGATGGCTACACCTTC.

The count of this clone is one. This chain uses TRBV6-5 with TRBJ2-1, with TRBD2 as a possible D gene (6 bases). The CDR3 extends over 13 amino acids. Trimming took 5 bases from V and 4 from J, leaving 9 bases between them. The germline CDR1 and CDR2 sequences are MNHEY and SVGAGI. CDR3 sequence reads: CASSTSLYNEQFF. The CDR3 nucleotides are TGTGCCAGCAGTACTAGCCTTTACAATGAGCAGTTCTTC.

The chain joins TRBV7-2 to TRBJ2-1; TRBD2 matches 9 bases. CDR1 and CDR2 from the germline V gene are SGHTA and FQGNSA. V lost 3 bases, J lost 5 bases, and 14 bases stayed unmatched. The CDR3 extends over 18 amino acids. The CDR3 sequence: CASSLSGRTYTFNNEQFF. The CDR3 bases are TGTGCCAGCAGCTTGAGCGGGAGGACCTACACCTTTAACAATGAGCAGTTCTTC.

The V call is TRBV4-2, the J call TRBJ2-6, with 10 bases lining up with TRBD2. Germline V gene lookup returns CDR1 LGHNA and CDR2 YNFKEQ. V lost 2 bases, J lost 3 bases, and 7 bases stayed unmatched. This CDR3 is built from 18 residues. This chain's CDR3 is CASSQPAGGVDGANVLTF. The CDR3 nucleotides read TGTGCCAGCAGCCAACCAGCGGGAGGGGTCGATGGGGCCAACGTCCTGACTTTC.

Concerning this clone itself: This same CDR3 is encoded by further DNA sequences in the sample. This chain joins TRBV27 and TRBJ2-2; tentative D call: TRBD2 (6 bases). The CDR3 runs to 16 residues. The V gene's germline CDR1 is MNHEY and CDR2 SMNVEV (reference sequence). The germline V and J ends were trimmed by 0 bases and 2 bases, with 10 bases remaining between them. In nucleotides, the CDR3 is TGTGCCAGCAGTTTATCCCTCGGGACTAACACCGGGGAGCTGTTTTTT. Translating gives CASSLSLGTNTGELFF.

The chain's CDR3 is CASSRGTGTYEQYF. Here the CDR3 DNA reads TGTGCCAGCAGCAGGGGGACAGGGACCTACGAGCAGTACTTC. This chain connects TRBV7-8 to TRBJ2-5, with 9 nucleotides matching TRBD1. The DNA end lines up better with TRBJ2-7; the J call may be wrong. This CDR3 region has 14 residues. Germline CDR1 is SGHVS and CDR2 is FQNEAQ.

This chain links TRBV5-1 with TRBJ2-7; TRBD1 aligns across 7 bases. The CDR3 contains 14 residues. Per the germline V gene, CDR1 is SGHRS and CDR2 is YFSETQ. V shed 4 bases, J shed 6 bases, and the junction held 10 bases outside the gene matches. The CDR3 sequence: CASSPDRSVVEQYF. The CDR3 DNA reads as TGCGCCAGCAGCCCGGACAGGAGCGTGGTCGAGCAGTACTTC.

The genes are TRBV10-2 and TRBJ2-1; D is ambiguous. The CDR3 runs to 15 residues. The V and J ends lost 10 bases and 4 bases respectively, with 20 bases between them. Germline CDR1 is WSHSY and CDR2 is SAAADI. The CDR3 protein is CAKSSGRPNYNEQFF. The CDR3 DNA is TGCGCCAAATCTTCTGGGCGGCCTAATTACAATGAGCAGTTCTTC.

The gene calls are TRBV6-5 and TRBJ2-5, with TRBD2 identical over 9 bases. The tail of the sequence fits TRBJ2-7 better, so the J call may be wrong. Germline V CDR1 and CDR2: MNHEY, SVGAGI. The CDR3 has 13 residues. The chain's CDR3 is CATQRTSAHEQYF. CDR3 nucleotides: TGTGCCACCCAAAGGACTAGCGCCCACGAGCAGTACTTC.

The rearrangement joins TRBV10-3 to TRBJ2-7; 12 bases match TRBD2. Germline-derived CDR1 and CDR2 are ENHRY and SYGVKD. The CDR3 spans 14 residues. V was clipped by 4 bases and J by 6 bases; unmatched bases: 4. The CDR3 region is CAISVTSGSSEQYF. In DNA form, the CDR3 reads TGTGCCATCAGTGTGACTAGCGGGAGCTCCGAGCAGTACTTC.

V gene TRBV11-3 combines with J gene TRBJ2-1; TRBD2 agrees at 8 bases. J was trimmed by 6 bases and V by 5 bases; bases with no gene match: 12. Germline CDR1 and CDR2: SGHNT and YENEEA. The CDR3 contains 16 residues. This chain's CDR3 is CASSGNSRSGSNEQFF. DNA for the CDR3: TGTGCCAGCAGCGGGAATAGTCGGAGCGGGAGCAATGAGCAGTTCTTC.

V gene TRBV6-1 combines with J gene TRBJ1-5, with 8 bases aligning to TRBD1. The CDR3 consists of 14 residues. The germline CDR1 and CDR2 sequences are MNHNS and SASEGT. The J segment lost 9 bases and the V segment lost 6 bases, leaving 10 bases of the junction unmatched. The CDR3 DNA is TGTGCCAGCAGCTCGGACAGGGCCAACTTGCCCCAGCATTTT. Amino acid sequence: CASSSDRANLPQHF.

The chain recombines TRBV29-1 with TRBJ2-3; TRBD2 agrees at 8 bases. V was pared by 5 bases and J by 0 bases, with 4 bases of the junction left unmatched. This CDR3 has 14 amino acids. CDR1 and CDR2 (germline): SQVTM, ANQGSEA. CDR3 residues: CSVSREGSTDTQYF. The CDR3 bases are TGCAGCGTTTCCCGGGAGGGAAGCACAGATACGCAGTATTTT.